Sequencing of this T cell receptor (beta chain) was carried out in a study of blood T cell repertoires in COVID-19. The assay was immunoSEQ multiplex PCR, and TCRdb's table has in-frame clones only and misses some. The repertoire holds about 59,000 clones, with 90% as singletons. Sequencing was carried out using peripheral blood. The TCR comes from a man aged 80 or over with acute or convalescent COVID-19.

CDR3 in amino acids: CASSLGGGVVDEQFF. Written as DNA, the CDR3 is TGTGCCAGCAGCTTGGGCGGGGGGGTCGTAGATGAGCAGTTCTTC. V gene TRBV5-4 combines with J gene TRBJ2-1, with TRBD2 matching 9 bases. Germline trimming cut 0 bases from V and 8 bases from J; bases unmatched to any gene: 6. The germline V gene encodes CDR1 SGHNT and CDR2 YYREEE (reference sequence). The CDR3 loop spans 15 amino acids.